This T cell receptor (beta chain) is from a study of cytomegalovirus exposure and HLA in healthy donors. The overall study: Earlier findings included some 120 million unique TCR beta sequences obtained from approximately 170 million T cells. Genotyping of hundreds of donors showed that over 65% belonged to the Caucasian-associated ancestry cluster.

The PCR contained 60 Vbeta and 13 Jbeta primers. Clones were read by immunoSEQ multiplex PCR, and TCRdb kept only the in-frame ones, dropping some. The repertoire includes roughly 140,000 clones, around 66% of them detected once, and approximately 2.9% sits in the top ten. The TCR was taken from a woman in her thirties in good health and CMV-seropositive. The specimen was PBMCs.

The CDR3 bases are TGTGCCAGCGAGGTAGCCTACGAGCAGTACTTC. This encodes CASEVAYEQYF. The rearrangement links TRBV6-1 to TRBJ2-7; D uncertain. Trimming left V 8 bases short and J 2 bases short, with 7 bases between. The germline gives CDR1 MNHNS, CDR2 SASEGT. This CDR3 comprises 11 residues.